This T cell receptor (beta chain) was observed in a study of blood T cell repertoires in COVID-19. Looking at the study overall: Donors in the United States, Italy and Spain gave samples during acute or convalescent COVID-19.

The CDR3 extends over 15 amino acids. Losses at the gene ends were 2 bases for V and 0 bases for J; bases not matched to a gene: 1. CDR1 and CDR2 from the germline V gene are ENHRY and SYGVKD. Per the authors' pipeline: Counts of nucleated cells, estimated from reference gene primer amplification, were obtained. Some clones are missing from TCRdb's copy, which holds only in-frame ones; the method was immunoSEQ multiplex PCR. V, J and clone size are taken as reported in that table, and D and trimming were inferred from the DNA itself. The repertoire holds 200,000 to 250,000 clones, around 90% seen once, with about 2.5% in the top ten.

This receptor was identified in a young woman with acute COVID-19. This sequence joins TRBV10-3 and TRBJ2-1; 7 nucleotides match TRBD2. Input material: PBMCs or T cells enriched from blood (not recorded which). The CDR3 sequence is CAISETSDSYNEQFF. The CDR3 DNA sequence: TGTGCCATCAGTGAGACTAGCGACTCCTACAATGAGCAGTTCTTC.